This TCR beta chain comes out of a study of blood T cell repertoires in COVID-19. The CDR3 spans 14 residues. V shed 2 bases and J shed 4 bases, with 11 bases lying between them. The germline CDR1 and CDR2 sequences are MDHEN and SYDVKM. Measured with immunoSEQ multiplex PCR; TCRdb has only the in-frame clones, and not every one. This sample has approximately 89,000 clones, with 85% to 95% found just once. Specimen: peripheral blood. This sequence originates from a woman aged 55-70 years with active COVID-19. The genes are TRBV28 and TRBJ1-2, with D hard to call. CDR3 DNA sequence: TGTGCCAGCAGTTTACAAAACCTATTCTATGGCTACACCTTC. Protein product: CASSLQNLFYGYTF.